A single sample gave rise to the 21 T cell receptor beta chains below, sequenced in a study of CD8+CD57+ T cells in acquired aplastic anemia. TCR beta VDJ and CDR3 profiles were obtained from a genomic DNA template. TCRdb called the reads again in MiXCR, with one record for every CDR3 protein. The data hold about 150,000 distinct CDR3 sequences, with just over 50% observed a single time. Previously, flow cytometry had revealed CD8+CD57+ cell expansion in the patients chosen for sequencing. Sequenced: sorted CD4+, CD8+, or CD8+CD57+ T cells (not recorded which) from PBMCs. These receptors all stem from a human donor with aplastic anemia.

About this clonotype: The germline gene is not matched at one end of the junction; a read error may be the cause. The chain employs TRBV2 and TRBJ2-5; 10 nucleotides match TRBD1. CDR3 length equals 14 residues. Germline V gene sequence: CDR1 SNHLY, CDR2 FYNNEI. The CDR3 is CTSSTGQGVETQYF. CDR3 DNA: TGTACCAGCAGTACCGGACAGGGGGTTGAGACCCAGTACTTC.

This clonotype appeared a few times. The V gene is TRBV7-9, the J gene TRBJ2-2, with 8 bases aligning to TRBD1. J gave up 5 bases and V 11 bases, and 4 bases lay outside the gene matches. Germline loops: CDR1 SEHNR, CDR2 FQNEAQ (reference sequence). The CDR3 is made up of 12 amino acids. The CDR3 spells CAHRGVTGELFF. CDR3 DNA: TGTGCCCACAGGGGGGTTACCGGGGAGCTGTTTTTT.

Ten or more counts support this clonotype. This chain uses TRBV19 with TRBJ1-1; D is perhaps TRBD1 (5 bases). V shed 3 bases and J shed 5 bases, with 7 bases lying between them. Germline CDR1 and CDR2: LNHDA and SQIVND (reference sequence). The CDR3 runs 12 residues. Here the CDR3 reads CASSMGGTEAFF. CDR3 coding DNA: TGTGCCAGTAGTATGGGGGGGACTGAAGCTTTCTTT. Drawing the rest from reference TRBV19 and TRBJ1-1, the complete variable domain is DGGITQSPKYLFRKEGQNVTLSCEQNLNHDAMYWYRQDPGQGLRLIYYSQIVNDFQKGDIAEGYSVSREKKESFPLTVTSAQKNPTAFYLCASSMGGTEAFFGQGTRLTVV.

The chain recombines TRBV10-3 with TRBJ2-2, with TRBD2 matching over 9 bases. The trim removed 0 bases at V and 2 bases at J, leaving 7 bases unmatched. This CDR3 comprises 18 residues. The germline gives CDR1 ENHRY, CDR2 SYGVKD. CDR3 DNA sequence: TGTGCCATCAGTGAGTCGTCGCTAGCGGGGATAAACACCGGGGAGCTGTTTTTT. Protein: CAISESSLAGINTGELFF.

At least ten counts were recorded for this clonotype. The chain uses TRBV15 and TRBJ1-2; D not certain. V lost 0 bases and J 0 bases, leaving 8 bases between the germline ends. CDR1 is LNHNV and CDR2 is YYDKDF in the germline V gene (reference sequence). The CDR3 spans 15 residues. The chain's CDR3 is CATSREGIANYGYTF. DNA of the CDR3: TGTGCCACCAGCAGAGAAGGGATTGCTAACTATGGCTACACCTTC.

The chain has TRBV5-1 and TRBJ2-1; D may be TRBD1 (7 bases). The CDR3 has 16 amino acids. V was shortened by 0 bases and J by 9 bases, with 19 bases between the two germline ends. From germline, CDR1 is SGHRS and CDR2 YFSETQ. The chain's CDR3 is CASSLARGRTLGEQFF. The CDR3, as DNA: TGCGCCAGCAGCTTGGCCAGGGGGAGGACCCTCGGTGAGCAGTTCTTC.

The rearrangement uses TRBV20-1 and TRBJ2-3, with 8 nucleotides matching TRBD2. This CDR3 has 15 residues. V dropped 5 bases and J dropped 1; count of bases not matched to a gene: 8. CDR1 is DFQATT and CDR2 is SNEGSKA in the germline V gene (reference sequence). The CDR3 bases are TGCAGTGCTGCCCGAACCGGGGGGGGCACAGATACGCAGTATTTT. Translated, it gives CSAARTGGGTDTQYF.

The V gene is TRBV7-8, the J gene TRBJ2-5; 9 bases map to TRBD2. There are 15 residues in the CDR3. Unmatched junction bases numbered 5, after V lost 3 bases and J lost 3 bases. The V gene's germline CDR1 is SGHVS and CDR2 FQNEAQ. CDR3 residues: CASSFIAGVEETQYF. The CDR3 DNA follows: TGTGCCAGCAGCTTCATAGCGGGAGTTGAAGAGACCCAGTACTTC.

In its sample, this clonotype was seen many times. This chain connects TRBV7-8 to TRBJ2-2; D is undetermined. Trimming took off 2 bases at V and 2 bases at J, with 9 bases between the two ends. This CDR3 contains 15 residues. Germline V gives CDR1 SGHVS, CDR2 FQNEAQ. CDR3 DNA sequence: TGTGCCAGCAGCTTATCGTTTAGCAACACCGGGGAGCTGTTTTTT. It is translated as CASSLSFSNTGELFF.

This chain connects TRBV29-1 to TRBJ2-7; tentatively, D is TRBD1 (5 bases). CDR3 length: 11 amino acids. The germline V gene has CDR1 SQVTM and CDR2 ANQGSEA. The V end was cut by 6 bases, the J end by 3 bases, with 9 bases between. The DNA for the CDR3 is TGCAGCGTGGATACAGGCTACGAGCAGTACTTC. Translated: CSVDTGYEQYF.

This clonotype was recorded at least ten times. The CDR3 spells CASSLGQGIYGYTF. As DNA, the CDR3 is TGTGCCAGCAGCTTAGGGCAGGGGATCTATGGCTACACCTTC. The gene calls are TRBV7-9 and TRBJ1-2; perhaps TRBD1 as D (6 bases). V was clipped by 1 base and J by 4 bases, with 10 bases between them. This CDR3 is 14 amino acids long. Germline CDR1 and CDR2: SEHNR and FQNEAQ (reference sequence).

This clonotype was counted at least ten times. J is TRBJ2-7 and V is TRBV10-3, with 9 bases matching TRBD2. CDR1 is ENHRY, CDR2 SYGVKD, per germline. V gave up 1 base and J gave up 5 bases; unmatched junction bases: 6. This CDR3 spans 15 amino acids. In DNA, the CDR3 is TGTGCCATCAGTGAGTTGGGGGGACTAGCCGACGAGCAGTACTTC. It translates to CAISELGGLADEQYF.

This clonotype was seen many times. The chain couples TRBV7-9 to TRBJ2-7, with 8 bases matching TRBD2. V lost 1 base and J lost 7; bases outside the gene matches: 6. The CDR3 spans 14 residues. Germline V gene sequence: CDR1 SEHNR, CDR2 FQNEAQ (reference sequence). DNA of the CDR3: TGTGCCAGCAGCTTAGGACTAGCGACTGGGGAGCAGTACTTC. Translating gives CASSLGLATGEQYF.

This chain joins TRBV2 and TRBJ1-2; 8 bases align to TRBD1. Germline V gene data show CDR1 as SNHLY and CDR2 as FYNNEI. CDR3 length equals 15 residues. The V segment lost 7 bases and the J segment 3 bases; nucleotides outside the gene matches: 10. The CDR3 sequence: CASTQGGQGYYGYTF. CDR3 in DNA: TGTGCCAGCACCCAGGGAGGACAGGGCTACTATGGCTACACCTTC.

This chain connects TRBV20-1 to TRBJ2-5; TRBD1 matches 11 bases. This CDR3 spans 15 amino acids. CDR1 and CDR2 (germline): DFQATT, SNEGSKA (reference sequence). Trimming took 1 base from V and 4 from J; bases not matched to a gene: 5. The DNA of the CDR3 is TGCAGTGCTAGAGCTAGGACAGGGGGCCGAGAGACCCAGTACTTC. Translated: CSARARTGGRETQYF.

In this sample, this clonotype turned up a few times. The chain has TRBV15 and TRBJ2-3; 7 bases are a match to TRBD2. The CDR3 extends over 16 amino acids. The trim removed 0 bases at V and 6 bases at J, leaving 9 bases unmatched. Germline CDR1 reads LNHNV; CDR2 reads YYDKDF (reference sequence). This CDR3 is CATSRDPGGSTDTQYF. The CDR3 nucleotides are TGTGCCACCAGCAGAGATCCGGGCGGGAGTACCGATACGCAGTATTTT.

This clonotype was seen at least ten times. The CDR3 sequence: CASSQSIGDYNEQFF. In DNA form, the CDR3 reads TGCGCCAGCAGCCAGTCAATCGGGGATTACAATGAGCAGTTCTTC. The chain has TRBV4-3 and TRBJ2-1, with a weak D call TRBD2 (5 bases). The CDR3 contains 15 residues. The ends were cut back, 3 bases at V and 4 bases at J, with 13 bases in the middle. The germline gives CDR1 LGHNA, CDR2 YSLEER.

This chain connects TRBV5-1 to TRBJ1-6, with 9 bases identical to TRBD1. This CDR3 spans 15 amino acids. Germline values: CDR1 SGHRS, CDR2 YFSETQ. Unmatched junction bases numbered 12, after V lost 4 bases and J lost 13 bases. As DNA, the CDR3 is TGCGCCAGCAGCCTGAGGACAGGGGAGATAAAGCCCCTCCACTTT. It translates to CASSLRTGEIKPLHF.

This chain links TRBV7-2 with TRBJ1-2; 7 nucleotides agree with TRBD1. The CDR3 sequence is 13 residues long. CDR1 is SGHTA and CDR2 is FQGNSA in the germline V gene. The V gene end was trimmed by 5 bases and the J gene end by 8 bases; junction bases not matched to a gene: 8. CDR3 sequence (DNA): TGTGCCAGCAGCGAGGGGGCGGTTCGCGGCTACACCTTC. Translation gives CASSEGAVRGYTF.

The chain recombines TRBV20-1 with TRBJ1-2; unclear D gene. V dropped 3 bases and J dropped 2 bases, with 13 bases sitting between them. The CDR3 covers 14 residues. The germline gives CDR1 DFQATT, CDR2 SNEGSKA (reference sequence). CDR3 in amino acids: CSARQHLGNYGYTF. The CDR3 nucleotides read TGCAGTGCTAGGCAACACCTCGGAAACTATGGCTACACCTTC.

This rearrangement joins TRBV2 to TRBJ1-5; D is ambiguous. Germline V CDR1 and CDR2: SNHLY, FYNNEI. Between the trimmed V and J ends, which lost 3 bases and 2 bases, there was a span of 8 bases. This CDR3 region has 14 residues. The CDR3 DNA reads TGTGCCAGCAGTGATGAAAGGGGCAATCAGCCCCAGCATTTT. Encoded protein: CASSDERGNQPQHF. Combining the CDR3 with reference TRBV2 and TRBJ1-5 gives the whole variable domain EPEVTQTPSHQVTQMGQEVILRCVPISNHLYFYWYRQILGQKVEFLVSFYNNEISEKSEIFDDQFSVERPDGSNFTLKIRSTKLEDSAMYFCASSDERGNQPQHFGDGTRLSIL.